This passage covers 13 T cell receptor beta chains from one sample sequenced in a study of technical replicates of blood from four donors. Only in-frame clones appear in the TCRdb table, and some are missing; sequencing was by immunoSEQ multiplex PCR. Here the sample spans approximately 82,000 clones, 91% being singletons. Sequenced sample: T cells isolated from PBMCs. Receptors were obtained from a human donor in good health. Some clones in this sample may be carry-over from other donors' samples.

The chain employs TRBV4-1 and TRBJ2-1; TRBD2 agrees at 9 bases. This CDR3 comprises 13 residues. Germline assignment: CDR1 MGHRA and CDR2 YSYEKL. The V segment lost 1 base and the J segment 10 bases; nucleotides outside the gene matches: 2. The CDR3: CASSQGLAAEQFF. The CDR3 DNA reads TGCGCCAGCAGCCAAGGACTAGCGGCCGAGCAGTTCTTC.

The chain uses TRBV9 and TRBJ2-5, with 9 bases matching TRBD1. V shed 5 bases and J 5 bases; nucleotides not matched to a gene: 1. The CDR3 sequence is 12 residues long. Looked up from germline, CDR1 is SGDLS and CDR2 is YYNGEE. CDR3 sequence reads: CASRGQGETQYF. DNA for the CDR3: TGTGCCAGCAGGGGACAGGGTGAGACCCAGTACTTC.

This chain connects TRBV4-2 to TRBJ2-1; 10 bases match TRBD2. Germline trimming cut 4 bases from V and 6 bases from J; bases unmatched to any gene: 9. Germline-derived CDR1 and CDR2 are LGHNA and YNFKEQ. This CDR3 is built from 16 residues. The CDR3 nucleotides read TGTGCCAGCAGCCTATCTGTAGCGGGAGGACCCAATGAGCAGTTCTTC. Translated: CASSLSVAGGPNEQFF.

This clone was detected once. The rearrangement joins TRBV2 to TRBJ2-5; TRBD2 is a possible D gene (5 bases). V was shortened by 5 bases and J by 5 bases, with 12 bases between the two germline ends. Germline values: CDR1 SNHLY, CDR2 FYNNEI. The CDR3 contains 13 residues. The CDR3 here is CASSRGPGETQYF. As DNA, the CDR3 is TGTGCCAGCAGTCGCGGGCCGGGGGAGACCCAGTACTTC.

The rearrangement joins TRBV5-1 to TRBJ1-4; D might be TRBD1 (5 bases). With 4 bases removed from V and 9 bases from J, the gap between germline ends came to 25 bases. This CDR3 has 17 amino acids. Germline CDR1 SGHRS, CDR2 YFSETQ. CDR3 sequence: CASSLGTLHRSRKKLFF. The CDR3 nucleotides are TGCGCCAGCAGCCTCGGGACTCTCCACAGGAGTAGGAAAAAACTGTTTTTT.

This clone was found once. V and J are TRBV9 and TRBJ2-1; 7 bases line up with TRBD1. Germline CDR1 reads SGDLS; CDR2 reads YYNGEE. This CDR3 spans 14 amino acids. The junction had 3 bases not matched to a gene; V was cut back by 4 bases and J by 2 bases. The CDR3 bases are TGTGCCAGCAGCCCCGGACAGGCCTACAATGAGCAGTTCTTC. This gives the protein CASSPGQAYNEQFF.

This chain uses TRBV18 with TRBJ2-3, with a possible D match to TRBD1 (6 bases). V was trimmed by 3 bases and J by 5 bases, leaving 21 bases between them. This CDR3 has 17 residues. Germline loops: CDR1 KGHSH, CDR2 LQKENI. The CDR3 is CASSPTSGVRALDTQYF. CDR3 coding DNA: TGTGCCAGCTCACCTACCTCAGGGGTCAGAGCATTAGATACGCAGTATTTT.

This chain links TRBV11-2 with TRBJ2-7, with 9 bases matching TRBD2. Germline-derived CDR1 and CDR2 are SGHAT and FQNNGV. V gave up 1 base and J gave up 3 bases; unmatched junction bases: 1. The CDR3 extends over 14 amino acids. The CDR3 region is CASSLGAGGYEQYF. The CDR3 region has the DNA TGTGCCAGCAGCTTAGGAGCGGGAGGCTACGAGCAGTACTTC. The complete variable domain, with remaining parts taken from reference TRBV11-2 and TRBJ2-7, reads EAGVAQSPRYKIIEKRQSVAFWCNPISGHATLYWYQQILGQGPKLLIQFQNNGVVDDSQLPKDRFSAERLKGVDSTLKIQPAKLEDSAVYLCASSLGAGGYEQYFGPGTRLTVT.

V gene TRBV5-1 combines with J gene TRBJ2-5, with TRBD1 as a possible D gene (6 bases). V lost 4 bases and J 5 bases, leaving 12 bases between the germline ends. The CDR3 is 13 amino acids. CDR1 and CDR2 (germline): SGHRS, YFSETQ. The CDR3 sequence: CASSIYRVETQYF. CDR3 in DNA: TGCGCCAGCAGCATATACAGGGTCGAGACCCAGTACTTC.

The chain joins TRBV9 to TRBJ2-2; 8 bases align to TRBD2. V lost 0 bases and J lost 7; bases outside the gene matches: 5. Germline CDR1 reads SGDLS; CDR2 reads YYNGEE. The CDR3 runs to 15 residues. CDR3 protein: CASSVEREKHGELFF. In nucleotides, the CDR3 is TGTGCCAGCAGCGTAGAGCGGGAGAAGCACGGGGAGCTGTTTTTT.

This chain connects TRBV15 to TRBJ2-7; D might be TRBD1 (5 bases). Trimming took 0 bases from V and 6 from J, leaving 12 bases between them. The CDR3 loop spans 14 amino acids. In germline, CDR1 is LNHNV, CDR2 YYDKDF (reference sequence). CDR3 in amino acids: CATSRDLTEREQYF. The CDR3 DNA sequence: TGTGCCACCAGCAGAGATTTGACAGAACGCGAGCAGTACTTC.

This chain links TRBV6-1 with TRBJ2-7; D is ambiguous. Germline V lookup: CDR1 MNHNS, CDR2 SASEGT. Trimming took off 8 bases at V and 3 bases at J, with 17 bases between the two ends. CDR3 length: 14 residues. The CDR3 nucleotides read TGTGCCAGCCACCTAATTGGCGGAAACTACGAGCAGTACTTC. It is translated as CASHLIGGNYEQYF.

The chain joins TRBV5-1 to TRBJ2-1; 13 bases map to TRBD2. V lost 2 bases, J lost 1 base, and 12 bases stayed unmatched. The CDR3 is made up of 20 amino acids. Germline V lookup: CDR1 SGHRS, CDR2 YFSETQ. CDR3 sequence (DNA): TGCGCCAGCAGCTTTGACCATGGACTAGCGGGAGCTTTATCCTACAATGAGCAGTTCTTC. It yields the protein CASSFDHGLAGALSYNEQFF. Based on the CDR3 plus reference TRBV5-1 and TRBJ2-1, the full variable domain is KAGVTQTPRYLIKTRGQQVTLSCSPISGHRSVSWYQQTPGQGLQFLFEYFSETQRNKGNFPGRFSGRQFSNSRSEMNVSTLELGDSALYLCASSFDHGLAGALSYNEQFFGPGTRLTVL.